A single sample is the source of the 20 T cell receptor beta chains below, sequenced in a study of T cells in localized non-small cell lung cancer. Repertoires were generated with immunoSEQ multiplex PCR, while TCRdb's copy carries only in-frame clones and drops some. The table includes around 12,000 clones, 28% detected once. The sample was lung tumor tissue, taken before any cancer treatment. The receptors here all came from an older female donor with stage I lung adenocarcinoma.

This sequence joins TRBV19 and TRBJ2-3, with 8 bases that match TRBD2. Trimming removed 6 bases from V and 0 bases from J; junction bases left unmatched: 8. CDR1 is LNHDA and CDR2 is SQIVND in the germline V gene (reference sequence). The CDR3 has 16 amino acids. The CDR3 sequence is CASRLGASGSTDTQYF. As DNA, the CDR3 is TGTGCCAGTAGGCTCGGGGCTAGCGGGAGCACAGATACGCAGTATTTT.

This chain uses TRBV9 with TRBJ2-1, with a possible D match to TRBD1 (5 bases). This CDR3 has 14 amino acids. V lost 4 bases and J lost 5, with 13 bases in between. Per the germline V gene, CDR1 is SGDLS and CDR2 is YYNGEE. The CDR3 DNA follows: TGTGCCAGCAGCTTCGAAGGGGTTGACAATGAGCAGTTCTTC. Translated, it gives CASSFEGVDNEQFF.

The genes are TRBV30 and TRBJ1-1, with TRBD1 as a possible D gene (5 bases). From germline, CDR1 is GTSNPN and CDR2 SVGIG (reference sequence). V was shortened by 3 bases and J by 5 bases, with 19 bases between the two germline ends. The length of the CDR3 is 15 residues. The CDR3 reads CAWSRDITKGTEAFF. The CDR3 bases are TGTGCCTGGAGCAGGGATATCACGAAGGGAACTGAAGCTTTCTTT.

This clone has just a few counts. This CDR3 is CAIREGGLNTEAFF. The DNA of the CDR3 is TGTGCCATCAGGGAAGGAGGATTGAACACTGAAGCTTTCTTT. The chain employs TRBV6-8 and TRBJ1-1; tentative D call: TRBD1 (5 bases). With 10 bases removed from V and 0 bases from J, the gap between germline ends came to 15 bases. Germline CDR1 is MNHGY and CDR2 is SAAAGT. The CDR3 totals 14 residues.

The chain combines TRBV15 with TRBJ1-1, with D unclear. V lost 0 bases and J 0 bases, leaving 5 bases between the germline ends. The CDR3 loop spans 14 amino acids. CDR1 is LNHNV and CDR2 is YYDKDF in the germline V gene (reference sequence). The CDR3 protein is CATSRDMLNTEAFF. The DNA of the CDR3 is TGTGCCACCAGCAGAGATATGTTGAACACTGAAGCTTTCTTT. The full variable domain, rest sourced from reference TRBV15 and TRBJ1-1, is DAMVIQNPRYQVTQFGKPVTLSCSQTLNHNVMYWYQQKSSQAPKLLFHYYDKDFNNEADTPDNFQSRRPNTSFCFLDIRSPGLGDTAMYLCATSRDMLNTEAFFGQGTRLTVV.

The chain combines TRBV12-5 with TRBJ2-3; tentatively, D is TRBD1 or TRBD2 (5 bases each). The CDR3 totals 15 residues. The germline V gene encodes CDR1 LGHNT and CDR2 FRNRAP. V shed 7 bases and J shed 3 bases, with 17 bases lying between them. The CDR3 nucleotides read TGTGCTAGTGTTACTGGGGGATCCTCTACAGATACGCAGTATTTT. Protein: CASVTGGSSTDTQYF.

The chain uses TRBV30 and TRBJ1-5; tentative D call: TRBD1 (6 bases). V was shortened by 0 bases and J by 2 bases, with 8 bases between the two germline ends. The germline V gene encodes CDR1 GTSNPN and CDR2 SVGIG (reference sequence). The CDR3 covers 14 residues. The CDR3 is CAWSVPGGNQPQHF. CDR3 DNA: TGTGCCTGGAGTGTACCAGGGGGCAATCAGCCCCAGCATTTT.

This clone has a handful of counts. V usage is TRBV11-3 and J usage is TRBJ2-5; 12 positions match TRBD2. This CDR3 spans 16 amino acids. After removal of 1 base from V and 2 bases from J, the junction contained 2 bases not matched to a gene. The germline V gene has CDR1 SGHNT and CDR2 YENEEA. As DNA, the CDR3 is TGTGCCAGCAGCTTAGGGACTAGCGGGAATCAAGAGACCCAGTACTTC. It is translated as CASSLGTSGNQETQYF.

This clone was counted ten times or more. Germline is not matched at one junction end, which may reflect a read error. V is TRBV11-3 and J is TRBJ1-6; TRBD1 is a possible D gene (6 bases). This CDR3 region has 16 residues. Germline V gene sequence: CDR1 SGHNT, CDR2 YENEEA. CDR3 protein: CASSPGGGQHNLPLHF. DNA of the CDR3: TGTGCCAGCAGCCCAGGAGGGGGGCAACATAATTTACCCCTCCACTTT.

The chain carries TRBV5-1 and TRBJ2-7; 8 positions match TRBD2. Trimming took 4 bases from V and 4 from J; bases not matched to a gene: 7. Germline CDR1 reads SGHRS; CDR2 reads YFSETQ. The length of the CDR3 is 14 residues. CDR3 bases: TGCGCCAGCAGCACCGGGACTAGTAAATACGAGCAGTACTTC. As protein: CASSTGTSKYEQYF.

This clone was observed a few times. CDR3 loop: CASSESHYSPLHF. In DNA form, the CDR3 reads TGCGCCAGCAGTGAGTCGCACTATTCACCCCTCCACTTT. The V call is TRBV10-1, the J call TRBJ1-6, with no clear D. The CDR3 spans 13 residues. The V end was cut by 0 bases, the J end by 8 bases, with 5 bases between. CDR1 and CDR2 from the germline V gene are WNHNN and SYGVQD (reference sequence).

This clone was picked up a small number of times. CDR3 bases: TGTGCCTGGAGGTGGGGGCCGAGCTCCTACGAGCAGTACTTC. It encodes CAWRWGPSSYEQYF. The rearrangement joins TRBV30 to TRBJ2-7; a weak D match, TRBD1 (6 bases). CDR3 length equals 14 residues. CDR1 and CDR2 (germline): GTSNPN, SVGIG (reference sequence). V was clipped by 3 bases and J by 0 bases, with 12 bases between them.

The J gene is TRBJ2-7, the V gene TRBV19; D unresolved. With 0 bases removed from V and 3 bases from J, the gap between germline ends came to 6 bases. The CDR3 sequence is 13 residues long. Germline assignment: CDR1 LNHDA and CDR2 SQIVND (reference sequence). The CDR3 spells CASSIEDGYEQYF. Written as DNA, the CDR3 is TGTGCCAGTAGTATAGAGGACGGCTACGAGCAGTACTTC.

Judged by abundance, this clone is medium-sized. The sample holds other DNA sequences that translate to the same CDR3. The chain has TRBV6-8 and TRBJ1-3, with D maybe TRBD1 (6 bases). The germline CDR1 and CDR2 sequences are MNHGY and SAAAGT. V lost 5 bases to trimming and J lost 4 bases, with 9 bases between them. The CDR3 extends over 13 amino acids. The CDR3 loop is CASSLDRGNTIYF. DNA of the CDR3: TGTGCCAGCAGTCTTGACAGGGGAAACACCATATATTTT.

The chain recombines TRBV19 with TRBJ1-2; D uncertain. This CDR3 has 12 amino acids. V was trimmed by 7 bases and J by 4 bases, leaving 10 bases between them. The germline CDR1 and CDR2 sequences are LNHDA and SQIVND (reference sequence). CDR3 sequence (DNA): TGTGCCAGTACCGACCTTCCCTATGGCTACACCTTC. It is translated as CASTDLPYGYTF.

This clone was seen more than once but under ten times. The chain links TRBV30 to TRBJ1-6, with TRBD1 matching 9 bases. Germline CDR1 GTSNPN, CDR2 SVGIG (reference sequence). This CDR3 region has 16 residues. Trimming removed 0 bases from V and 5 bases from J; junction bases left unmatched: 5. CDR3 residues: CAWSVRTGVDNSPLHF. The DNA of the CDR3 is TGTGCCTGGAGTGTACGGACAGGGGTCGATAATTCACCCCTCCACTTT.

The chain is built from TRBV30 and TRBJ2-1; the D is unclear. CDR1 and CDR2 (germline): GTSNPN, SVGIG (reference sequence). There are 13 residues in the CDR3. Trimming pared 6 bases from V and 1 base from J, leaving 10 bases between. The CDR3 DNA follows: TGTGCCTGCGCCGGACCGTCCTACAATGAGCAGTTCTTC. This translates into CACAGPSYNEQFF. Complete variable domain (other parts from reference TRBV30 and TRBJ2-1): SQTIHQWPATLVQPVGSPLSLECTVEGTSNPNLYWYRQAAGRGLQLLFYSVGIGQISSEVPQNLSASRPQDRQFILSSKKLLLSDSGFYLCACAGPSYNEQFFGPGTRLTVL.

This clone has just a few counts. The chain uses TRBV11-3 and TRBJ2-5; 15 bases agree with TRBD2. Germline lookup yields CDR1 SGHNT and CDR2 YENEEA. V lost 1 base and J lost 1; bases outside the gene matches: 7. There are 19 residues in the CDR3. In DNA, the CDR3 is TGTGCCAGCAGCTTAGTCCCCGGACTAGCGGGAGGGTTCCAAGAGACCCAGTACTTC. This encodes CASSLVPGLAGGFQETQYF.

The chain recombines TRBV6-8 with TRBJ1-2; D unclear. This CDR3 region has 12 residues. CDR1 and CDR2 (germline): MNHGY, SAAAGT. Trimming removed 6 bases at V and 4 bases at J, with 9 bases between. The chain's CDR3 is CASSPGGYGYTF. DNA of the CDR3: TGTGCCAGCAGCCCTGGAGGCTATGGCTACACCTTC.

V usage is TRBV7-5 and J usage is TRBJ2-3; TRBD2, the table's D call, lacks a check against the DNA. TRBV7-5 is flagged as a pseudogene. There are 14 residues in the CDR3. CDR3 in amino acids: CASGLAGPTDTQYF. In DNA form, the CDR3 reads TGTGCCAGCGGACTAGCGGGGCCCACAGATACGCAGTATTTT.